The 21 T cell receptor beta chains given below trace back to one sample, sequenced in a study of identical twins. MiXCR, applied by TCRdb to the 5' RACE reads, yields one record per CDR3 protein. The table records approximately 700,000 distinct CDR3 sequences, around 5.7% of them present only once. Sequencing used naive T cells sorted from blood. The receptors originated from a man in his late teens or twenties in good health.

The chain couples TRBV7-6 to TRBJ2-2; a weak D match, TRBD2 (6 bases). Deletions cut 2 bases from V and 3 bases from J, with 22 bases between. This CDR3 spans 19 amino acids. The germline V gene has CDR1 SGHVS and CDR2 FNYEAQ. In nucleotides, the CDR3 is TGTGCCAGCAGCTTAACCTCCCGCCGGGAGACGGCGGACACCGGGGAGCTGTTTTTT. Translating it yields CASSLTSRRETADTGELFF.

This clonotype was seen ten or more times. CDR3: CASSLGGQGAIEQFF. CDR3 coding DNA: TGTGCCAGCAGCTTGGGGGGACAGGGGGCAATTGAGCAGTTCTTC. The V call is TRBV5-6, the J call TRBJ2-1; the match to TRBD1 covers 12 bases. V dropped 0 bases and J dropped 9; count of bases not matched to a gene: 4. The CDR3 is 15 amino acids. Germline loops: CDR1 SGHDT, CDR2 YYEEEE.

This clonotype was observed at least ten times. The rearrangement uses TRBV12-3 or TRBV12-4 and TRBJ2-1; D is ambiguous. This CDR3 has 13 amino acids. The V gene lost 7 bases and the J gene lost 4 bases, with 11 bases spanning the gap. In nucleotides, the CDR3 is TGTGCCAGCACCCCCCCGGGTTACAATGAGCAGTTCTTC. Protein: CASTPPGYNEQFF.

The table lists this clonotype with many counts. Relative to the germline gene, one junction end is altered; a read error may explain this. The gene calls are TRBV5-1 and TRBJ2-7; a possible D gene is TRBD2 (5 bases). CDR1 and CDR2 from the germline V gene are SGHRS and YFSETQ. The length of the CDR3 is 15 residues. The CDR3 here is CASSFGLVGSFEQYF. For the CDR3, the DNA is TGCGCCAGCAGCTTCGGACTTGTCGGATCCTTCGAGCAGTACTTC.

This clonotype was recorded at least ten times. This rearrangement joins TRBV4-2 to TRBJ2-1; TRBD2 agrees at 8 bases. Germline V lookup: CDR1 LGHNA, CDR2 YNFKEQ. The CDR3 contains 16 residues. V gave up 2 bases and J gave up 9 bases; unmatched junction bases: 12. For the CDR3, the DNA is TGTGCCAGCAGCCAATCCCTCAGCGGGAGTCGTGGTGAGCAGTTCTTC. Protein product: CASSQSLSGSRGEQFF.

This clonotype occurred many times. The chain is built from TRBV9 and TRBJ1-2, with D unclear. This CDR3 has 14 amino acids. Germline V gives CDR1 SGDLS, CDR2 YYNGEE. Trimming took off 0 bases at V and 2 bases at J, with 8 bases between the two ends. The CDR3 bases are TGTGCCAGCAGCGTAGGTGGCAGGAACTATGGCTACACCTTC. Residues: CASSVGGRNYGYTF. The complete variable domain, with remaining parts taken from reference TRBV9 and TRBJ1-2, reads DSGVTQTPKHLITATGQRVTLRCSPRSGDLSVYWYQQSLDQGLQFLIQYYNGEERAKGNILERFSAQQFPDLHSELNLSSLELGDSALYFCASSVGGRNYGYTFGSGTRLTVV.

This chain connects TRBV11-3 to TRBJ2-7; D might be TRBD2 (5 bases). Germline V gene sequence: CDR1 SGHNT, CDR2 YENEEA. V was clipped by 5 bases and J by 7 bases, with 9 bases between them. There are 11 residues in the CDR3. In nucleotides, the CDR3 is TGTGCCAGCAGCCAGACGGGGGAGCAGTACGTC. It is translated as CASSQTGEQYV.

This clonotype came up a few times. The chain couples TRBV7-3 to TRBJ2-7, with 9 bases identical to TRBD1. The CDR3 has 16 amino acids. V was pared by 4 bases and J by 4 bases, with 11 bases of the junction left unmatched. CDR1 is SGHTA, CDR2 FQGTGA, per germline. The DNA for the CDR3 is TGTGCCAGCAGCTACGGAGCCGGGACAGGGCGTTACGAGCAGTACTTC. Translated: CASSYGAGTGRYEQYF.

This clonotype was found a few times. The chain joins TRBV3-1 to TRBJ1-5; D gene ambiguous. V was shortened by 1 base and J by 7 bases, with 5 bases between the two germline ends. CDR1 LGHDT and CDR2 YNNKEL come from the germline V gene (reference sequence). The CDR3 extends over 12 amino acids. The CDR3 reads CASSQVSQPQHF. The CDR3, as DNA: TGTGCCAGCAGCCAAGTTTCCCAGCCCCAGCATTTT.

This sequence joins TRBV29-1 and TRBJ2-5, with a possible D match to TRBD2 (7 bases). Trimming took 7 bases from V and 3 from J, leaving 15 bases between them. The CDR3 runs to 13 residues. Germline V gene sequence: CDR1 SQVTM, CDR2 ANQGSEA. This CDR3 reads CSGSGGREETQYF. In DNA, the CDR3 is TGCAGCGGATCGGGGGGCCGGGAAGAGACCCAGTACTTC. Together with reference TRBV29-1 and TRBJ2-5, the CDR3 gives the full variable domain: SAVISQKPSRDICQRGTSLTIQCQVDSQVTMMFWYRQQPGQSLTLIATANQGSEATYESGFVIDKFPISRPNLTFSTLTVSNMSPEDSSIYLCSGSGGREETQYFGPGTRLLVL.

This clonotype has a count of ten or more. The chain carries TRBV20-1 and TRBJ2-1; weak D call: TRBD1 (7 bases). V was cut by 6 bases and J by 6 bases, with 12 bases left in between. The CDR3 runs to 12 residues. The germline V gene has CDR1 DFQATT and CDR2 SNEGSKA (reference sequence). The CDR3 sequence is CSATEGANEQFF. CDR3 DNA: TGCAGTGCCACGGAGGGGGCCAATGAGCAGTTCTTC.

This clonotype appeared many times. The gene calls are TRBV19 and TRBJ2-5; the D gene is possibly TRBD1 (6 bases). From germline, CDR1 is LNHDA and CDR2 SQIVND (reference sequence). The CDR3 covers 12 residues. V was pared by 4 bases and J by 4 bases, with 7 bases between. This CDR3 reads CASSRGRETQYF. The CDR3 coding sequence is TGTGCCAGTAGTAGGGGGCGAGAGACCCAGTACTTC.

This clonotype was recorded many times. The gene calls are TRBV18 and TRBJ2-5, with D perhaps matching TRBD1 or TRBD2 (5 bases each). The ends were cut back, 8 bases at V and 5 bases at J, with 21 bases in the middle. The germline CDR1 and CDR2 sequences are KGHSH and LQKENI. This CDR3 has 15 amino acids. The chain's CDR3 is CASNPGRTKKETQYF. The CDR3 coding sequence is TGTGCCAGCAATCCGGGACGTACGAAAAAGGAGACCCAGTACTTC. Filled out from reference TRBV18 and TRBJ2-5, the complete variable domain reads NAGVMQNPRHLVRRRGQEARLRCSPMKGHSHVYWYRQLPEEGLKFMVYLQKENIIDESGMPKERFSAEFPKEGPSILRIQQVVRGDSAAYFCASNPGRTKKETQYFGPGTRLLVL.

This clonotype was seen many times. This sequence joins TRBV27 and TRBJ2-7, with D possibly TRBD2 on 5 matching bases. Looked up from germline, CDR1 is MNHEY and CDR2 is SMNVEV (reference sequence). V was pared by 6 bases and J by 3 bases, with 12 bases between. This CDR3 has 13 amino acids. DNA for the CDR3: TGTGCCAGCAGCCTGAGGGAAGACTACGAGCAGTACTTC. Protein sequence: CASSLREDYEQYF.

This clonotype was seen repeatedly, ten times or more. This CDR3 is CATIRDGFYNEQFF. The CDR3 region has the DNA TGTGCCACAATCCGGGACGGATTCTACAATGAGCAGTTCTTC. This chain joins TRBV6-2 or TRBV6-3 and TRBJ2-1; D may correspond to TRBD1 or TRBD2 (5 bases each). Looked up from germline, CDR1 is MNHEY and CDR2 is SVGEGT. V was clipped by 10 bases and J by 3 bases, with 16 bases between them. There are 14 residues in the CDR3.

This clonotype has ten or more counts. Here the CDR3 reads CSARDSGTGGYGYTF. Written as DNA, the CDR3 is TGCAGTGCTAGAGACTCCGGGACAGGGGGCTATGGCTACACCTTC. This rearrangement joins TRBV20-1 to TRBJ1-2, with TRBD1 identical over 11 bases. With V trimmed by 0 bases and J by 4 bases, 4 bases remained unmatched. The CDR3 is made up of 15 amino acids. CDR1 and CDR2 (germline): DFQATT, SNEGSKA (reference sequence).

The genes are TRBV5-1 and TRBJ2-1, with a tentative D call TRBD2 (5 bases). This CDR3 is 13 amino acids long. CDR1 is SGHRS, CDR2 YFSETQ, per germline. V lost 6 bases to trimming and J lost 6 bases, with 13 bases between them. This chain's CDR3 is CASKRRDGNEQFF. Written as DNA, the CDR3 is TGCGCCAGCAAGCGGCGAGACGGCAATGAGCAGTTCTTC.

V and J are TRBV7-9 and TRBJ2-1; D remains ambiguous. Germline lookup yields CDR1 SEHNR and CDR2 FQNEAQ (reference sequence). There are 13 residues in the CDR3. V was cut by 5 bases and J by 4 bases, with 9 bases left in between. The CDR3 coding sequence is TGTGCCAGCAGCGCCGGTCTATACAATGAGCAGTTCTTC. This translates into CASSAGLYNEQFF.

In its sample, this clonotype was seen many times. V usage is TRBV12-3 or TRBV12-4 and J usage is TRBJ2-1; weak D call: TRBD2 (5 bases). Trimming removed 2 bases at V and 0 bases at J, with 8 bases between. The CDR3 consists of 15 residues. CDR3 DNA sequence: TGTGCCAGCAGTTTATGGACTGACTCCTACAATGAGCAGTTCTTC. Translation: CASSLWTDSYNEQFF.

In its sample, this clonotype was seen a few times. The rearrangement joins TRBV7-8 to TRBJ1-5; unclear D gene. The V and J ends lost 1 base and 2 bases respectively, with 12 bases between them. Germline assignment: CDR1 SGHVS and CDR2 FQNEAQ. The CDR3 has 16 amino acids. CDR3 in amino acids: CASSLVVGKGNQPQHF. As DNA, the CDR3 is TGTGCCAGCAGCTTAGTAGTGGGGAAAGGCAATCAGCCCCAGCATTTT.

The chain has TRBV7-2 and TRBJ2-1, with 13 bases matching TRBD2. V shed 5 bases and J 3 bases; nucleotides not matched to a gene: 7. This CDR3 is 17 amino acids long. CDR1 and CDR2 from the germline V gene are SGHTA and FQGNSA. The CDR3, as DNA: TGTGCCAGCAGCCAATTACTAGCGGGAGGGAACTACAATGAGCAGTTCTTC. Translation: CASSQLLAGGNYNEQFF.